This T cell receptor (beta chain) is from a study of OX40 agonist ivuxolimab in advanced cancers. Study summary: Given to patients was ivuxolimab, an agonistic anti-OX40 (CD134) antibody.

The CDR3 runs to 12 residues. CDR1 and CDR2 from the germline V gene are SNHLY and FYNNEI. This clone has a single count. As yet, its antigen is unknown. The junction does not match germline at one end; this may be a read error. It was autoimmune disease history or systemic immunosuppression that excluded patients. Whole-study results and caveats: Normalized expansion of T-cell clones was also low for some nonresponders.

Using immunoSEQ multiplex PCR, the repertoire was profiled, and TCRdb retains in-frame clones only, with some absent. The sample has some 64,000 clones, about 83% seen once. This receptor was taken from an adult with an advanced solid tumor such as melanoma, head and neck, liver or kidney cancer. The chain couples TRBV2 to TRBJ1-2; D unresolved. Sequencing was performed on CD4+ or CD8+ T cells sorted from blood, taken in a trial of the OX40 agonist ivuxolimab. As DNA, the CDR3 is TGTGCCAGCACAGGAGGAAACTATGACTACACCTTC. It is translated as CASTGGNYDYTF. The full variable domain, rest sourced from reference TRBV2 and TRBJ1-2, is EPEVTQTPSHQVTQMGQEVILRCVPISNHLYFYWYRQILGQKVEFLVSFYNNEISEKSEIFDDQFSVERPDGSNFTLKIRSTKLEDSAMYFCASTGGNYDYTFGSGTRLTVV.